These 25 T cell receptor beta chains came from one sample sequenced in a study of shared clonotypes between healthy human individuals. Measured with immunoSEQ multiplex PCR; TCRdb has only the in-frame clones, and not every one. The table shows 1.4 million or so clones, with approximately 98.5% occurring only once. Material for sequencing was naive CD4+ T cells sorted from blood. As for subset: CD45RA+ positively selected. These receptors were obtained from a young man in good health.

V is TRBV7-2 and J is TRBJ1-2; 7 positions agree with TRBD1. Germline-derived CDR1 and CDR2 are SGHTA and FQGNSA. The trim removed 9 bases at V and 0 bases at J, leaving 10 bases unmatched. This CDR3 region has 15 residues. The CDR3 DNA reads as TGTGCCAGTTCCAGATCGGGACAGCCTAACTATGGCTACACCTTC. As protein: CASSRSGQPNYGYTF.

CDR3 nucleotide sequence: TGTGCCACCAGCGGGATCAGGGCATCCTACAATGAGCAGTTCTTC. Translated: CATSGIRASYNEQFF. V usage is TRBV15 and J usage is TRBJ2-1, with D maybe TRBD1 (5 bases). Germline CDR1 and CDR2: LNHNV and YYDKDF (reference sequence). The germline V and J ends were trimmed by 5 bases and 1 base, with 12 bases remaining between them. The CDR3 is 15 amino acids.

CDR3 in amino acids: CASRTTGTDTQYF. The CDR3 DNA reads as TGTGCCAGCAGGACAACAGGGACAGATACGCAGTATTTT. The chain couples TRBV6-5 to TRBJ2-3; possible D gene TRBD1, 6 bases. V was pared by 6 bases and J by 3 bases, with 10 bases between. The CDR3 consists of 13 residues. CDR1 MNHEY and CDR2 SVGAGI come from the germline V gene.

The chain has TRBV18 and TRBJ2-1; D is unresolved. The V end was cut by 1 base, the J end by 5 bases, with 6 bases between. The germline gives CDR1 KGHSH, CDR2 LQKENI. This CDR3 comprises 13 residues. DNA of the CDR3: TGTGCCAGCTCACCACACACAGACAATGAGCAGTTCTTC. Protein: CASSPHTDNEQFF.

The chain uses TRBV7-2 and TRBJ2-3; 7 bases line up with TRBD2. The CDR3 is 13 amino acids. Trimming removed 1 base from V and 10 bases from J; junction bases left unmatched: 5. The germline V gene encodes CDR1 SGHTA and CDR2 FQGNSA. Written as DNA, the CDR3 is TGTGCCAGCAGCTTAGAAGCGGGGTTGGCGCAGTATTTT. Translating gives CASSLEAGLAQYF.

CDR3 residues: CASSVALAGGEQFF. The CDR3 coding sequence is TGTGCCAGCAGCGTAGCACTAGCGGGAGGTGAGCAGTTCTTC. This rearrangement joins TRBV9 to TRBJ2-1, with 12 bases matching TRBD2. Germline V gene data show CDR1 as SGDLS and CDR2 as YYNGEE. V was pared by 0 bases and J by 9 bases, with 1 base of the junction left unmatched. The CDR3 length is 14 residues.

This clone occurred once. This rearrangement joins TRBV7-2 to TRBJ1-1; D is undetermined. The V gene lost 5 bases and the J gene lost 4 bases, with 14 bases spanning the gap. The CDR3 runs to 14 residues. CDR1 is SGHTA and CDR2 is FQGNSA in the germline V gene. CDR3: CASSLTRKVTEAFF. The CDR3 DNA sequence: TGTGCCAGCAGCCTGACGCGAAAAGTCACTGAAGCTTTCTTT.

The V and J genes are TRBV4-2 and TRBJ2-6, with D possibly TRBD2 on 6 matching bases. V was trimmed by 4 bases and J by 0 bases, leaving 28 bases between them. The CDR3 loop spans 22 amino acids. CDR1 and CDR2 from the germline V gene are LGHNA and YNFKEQ. CDR3: CASSPRPRLGAGEHSGANVLTF. CDR3 DNA sequence: TGTGCCAGCAGCCCACGACCCCGACTGGGAGCGGGCGAGCACTCTGGGGCCAACGTCCTGACTTTC.

Note on this clone: The junction and the germline gene differ at one end; a read error may be behind it. V gene TRBV20-1 combines with J gene TRBJ1-2; 7 bases are shared with TRBD1. Germline V lookup: CDR1 DFQATT, CDR2 SNEGSKA (reference sequence). The CDR3 has 9 amino acids. The CDR3 sequence: CSAETRGVF. The DNA for the CDR3 is TGCAGTGCTGAGACCAGGGGGGTATTC.

V usage is TRBV19 and J usage is TRBJ2-1; possibly TRBD1 for D (5 bases). Germline values: CDR1 LNHDA, CDR2 SQIVND (reference sequence). The V end lost 5 bases, the J end lost 9 bases, and 14 bases lay between the germline ends. The CDR3 contains 13 residues. The CDR3 DNA follows: TGTGCCAGTAGTTATCTGACAGCTGGTGAGCAGTTCTTC. Protein: CASSYLTAGEQFF.

The chain couples TRBV28 to TRBJ2-3; D remains ambiguous. CDR1 and CDR2 (germline): MDHEN, SYDVKM. V dropped 3 bases and J dropped 1 base, with 8 bases sitting between them. This CDR3 comprises 14 residues. CDR3 DNA: TGTGCCAGCAGTTTCACCGGAGGCACAGATACGCAGTATTTT. Protein sequence: CASSFTGGTDTQYF.

This chain links TRBV27 with TRBJ2-5; 10 bases are a match to TRBD1. The CDR3 has 16 amino acids. Germline V gene lookup returns CDR1 MNHEY and CDR2 SMNVEV (reference sequence). The J segment lost 5 bases and the V segment lost 5 bases, leaving 11 bases of the junction unmatched. The CDR3 bases are TGTGCCAGCAGTACACATATGGGACAGGGGTTGGAGACCCAGTACTTC. Translating it yields CASSTHMGQGLETQYF.

As DNA, the CDR3 is TGTGCCAGTAGCCAATCCCGGGGGTACAGGAAAGTTGGCACAGATACGCAGTATTTT. This encodes CASSQSRGYRKVGTDTQYF. The chain uses TRBV19 and TRBJ2-3; maybe TRBD2 (6 bases). This CDR3 is 19 amino acids long. Trimming took 6 bases from V and 1 from J, leaving 26 bases between them. CDR1 is LNHDA and CDR2 is SQIVND in the germline V gene (reference sequence).

About this clone itself: Within the sample, other DNA sequences also encode this same CDR3. The rearrangement uses TRBV15 and TRBJ2-7; no clear D gene. The CDR3 consists of 11 residues. Germline loops: CDR1 LNHNV, CDR2 YYDKDF (reference sequence). The V end was cut by 3 bases, the J end by 4 bases, with 4 bases between. CDR3 nucleotides: TGTGCCACCAGCAGTTTATACGAGCAGTACTTC. Translating gives CATSSLYEQYF. The full variable domain, its missing parts supplied by reference TRBV15 and TRBJ2-7, is DAMVIQNPRYQVTQFGKPVTLSCSQTLNHNVMYWYQQKSSQAPKLLFHYYDKDFNNEADTPDNFQSRRPNTSFCFLDIRSPGLGDTAMYLCATSSLYEQYFGPGTRLTVT.

V and J are TRBV5-4 and TRBJ1-3; D is perhaps TRBD1 (5 bases). CDR1 is SGHNT and CDR2 is YYREEE in the germline V gene (reference sequence). The CDR3 is 15 amino acids. V lost 4 bases to trimming and J lost 3 bases, with 14 bases between them. The chain's CDR3 is CASSRGLGVGNTIYF. The CDR3 region has the DNA TGTGCCAGCAGCCGCGGTTTGGGGGTTGGAAACACCATATATTTT.

This CDR3 is CASAIASYEQYF. CDR3 nucleotides: TGTGCCAGCGCGATAGCCTCCTACGAGCAGTACTTC. The genes are TRBV11-2 and TRBJ2-7; no reliable D call. V lost 8 bases to trimming and J lost 0 bases, with 8 bases between them. This CDR3 is built from 12 residues. The germline gives CDR1 SGHAT, CDR2 FQNNGV.

The genes are TRBV28 and TRBJ1-2, with D possibly being TRBD1 (5 bases). Trimming took 6 bases from V and 4 from J, leaving 12 bases between them. CDR3 size: 13 residues. Looked up from germline, CDR1 is MDHEN and CDR2 is SYDVKM. The CDR3 coding sequence is TGTGCCAGCAGGCTCAGGGCGACCTATGGCTACACCTTC. It translates to CASRLRATYGYTF.

The J gene is TRBJ1-1, the V gene TRBV5-5; D gene uncertain. V was trimmed by 2 bases and J by 6 bases, leaving 11 bases between them. The CDR3 consists of 13 residues. The germline CDR1 and CDR2 sequences are SGHKS and YYEKEE (reference sequence). DNA of the CDR3: TGTGCCAGCAGCTTTGCGAGTTCGGCTGAAGCTTTCTTT. Amino acid sequence: CASSFASSAEAFF.

The chain joins TRBV6-5 to TRBJ2-7; D possibly corresponds to TRBD2 (5 bases). The V and J ends lost 5 bases and 4 bases respectively, with 12 bases between them. The CDR3 covers 13 residues. CDR1 is MNHEY, CDR2 SVGAGI, per germline. The CDR3 protein is CASSPAVTYEQYF. The CDR3 coding sequence is TGTGCCAGCAGTCCAGCGGTAACGTACGAGCAGTACTTC.

This chain links TRBV15 with TRBJ2-3; the D call may be TRBD1 or TRBD2 (6 bases each). CDR3 size: 16 residues. V dropped 0 bases and J dropped 3 bases, with 13 bases sitting between them. The germline CDR1 and CDR2 sequences are LNHNV and YYDKDF (reference sequence). CDR3 nucleotide sequence: TGTGCCACCAGCAGAGATAAAGGGGGGAGGACAGATACGCAGTATTTT. It codes for CATSRDKGGRTDTQYF.

The V and J genes are TRBV6-5 and TRBJ2-3; 8 bases align to TRBD1. Trimming at V came to 10 bases and at J to 4 bases, leaving 13 bases not matched to a gene. This CDR3 region has 15 residues. Looked up from germline, CDR1 is MNHEY and CDR2 is SVGAGI. The DNA for the CDR3 is TGTGCCACCAGGGGGCCGGGGCCGGGGGCAGATACGCAGTATTTT. Protein: CATRGPGPGADTQYF.

The chain carries TRBV10-3 and TRBJ2-7; D is undetermined. The germline V and J ends were trimmed by 4 bases and 6 bases, with 10 bases remaining between them. The CDR3 has 12 residues. Germline V CDR1 and CDR2: ENHRY, SYGVKD. Here the CDR3 reads CAISGQLGEQYF. The CDR3 region has the DNA TGTGCCATCAGTGGGCAGTTAGGCGAGCAGTACTTC.

V and J are TRBV6-1 and TRBJ2-1; perhaps TRBD1 as D (6 bases). The CDR3 length is 12 residues. Looked up from germline, CDR1 is MNHNS and CDR2 is SASEGT. V was cut by 8 bases and J by 10 bases, with 15 bases left in between. CDR3 loop: CASSGFRGEQFF. DNA of the CDR3: TGTGCCAGCTCCGGTTTCAGGGGCGAGCAGTTCTTC.

The chain employs TRBV19 and TRBJ2-2; D possibly uses TRBD1 or TRBD2 (5 bases each). The length of the CDR3 is 16 residues. The germline V gene has CDR1 LNHDA and CDR2 SQIVND (reference sequence). V lost 5 bases to trimming and J lost 4 bases, with 17 bases between them. CDR3 residues: CASSQIGAGSTGELFF. CDR3 bases: TGTGCCAGTAGTCAGATCGGTGCAGGGAGCACCGGGGAGCTGTTTTTT.

The CDR3 is CASSQPGLAFHEQYF. In nucleotides, the CDR3 is TGTGCCAGCAGCCAGCCGGGACTAGCGTTCCACGAGCAGTACTTC. The gene calls are TRBV5-6 and TRBJ2-7, with 10 bases identical to TRBD2. CDR3 length equals 15 residues. The ends lost 4 bases at V and 5 bases at J; junction bases unmatched: 9. Germline CDR1 and CDR2: SGHDT and YYEEEE.